The T cell receptor beta chain described here comes from a study of beta chain features in type 1 diabetes. Study summary: Patient and healthy donor groups were alike in age, gender and cell yields. Study observations and caveats: VDJ junctions in type 1 diabetes patients carried more deletions and fewer insertions.

Investigators reverse transcribed all isolated RNA, so they sequenced expressed TCRB transcripts. Only in-frame clones appear in the TCRdb table, and some are missing; sequencing was by immunoSEQ multiplex PCR. The sample carries 350,000 or so clones, 15% to 20% recorded once. Only a few counts were recorded for this clone. Its antigen is as yet unknown. Trimming removed 5 bases at V and 3 bases at J, with 14 bases between. Per germline, CDR1 ENHRY and CDR2 SYGVKD. The length of the CDR3 is 14 residues. The chain combines TRBV10-3 with TRBJ2-7, with TRBD2 as a possible D gene (5 bases). Sequencing was done on a sample of naive CD4+ T cells from blood. The origin of this receptor is a woman between 18 and 29 years old in good health. The CDR3 DNA reads as TGTGCCATCAGTCTTGGGAGTACCAACTACGAGCAGTACTTC. Its translation is CAISLGSTNYEQYF.